This TCR beta chain was identified during a study of neurological immune-mediated disorders. General observations from the study: Because no CDR3 amino acid sequences were shared across subjects by expanded clones, private repertoires were suggested in all groups. Whereas HTLV-1-associated myelopathy showed the most TCR clonal expansion, multiple sclerosis showed the least, with levels below those of healthy controls.

As concerns this clonotype: Antigen specificity is unknown. A clone one base away is much larger, so this may be a read error.

Indicated time point: longitudinal time-point 1 (baseline). The CDR3 spans 13 residues. Trimming removed 5 bases from V and 7 bases from J; junction bases left unmatched: 8. The germline CDR1 and CDR2 sequences are SQVTM and ANQGSEA. TCRdb ran MiXCR on the 5' RACE reads and lists one entry per CDR3 protein. The table records 60,000 to 90,000 distinct CDR3 sequences, 10% to 13% of them present only once. V usage is TRBV29-1 and J usage is TRBJ2-3; the match to TRBD2 covers 8 bases. The sequencing sample was made of PBMCs. The clonotype comes from a man aged 30 to 39 in good health. This chain's CDR3 is CSVQAGVGYTQYF. The DNA for the CDR3 is TGCAGCGTTCAAGCGGGAGTGGGATATACGCAGTATTTT.